Shown below are 16 T cell receptor beta chains from a single sample sequenced in a study of beta chain features in type 1 diabetes. As every portion of the isolated RNA was reverse transcribed, the sequencing read expressed TCRB transcripts. The assay was immunoSEQ multiplex PCR, and TCRdb's table has in-frame clones only and misses some. The data contain some 900,000 clones, roughly 16% of them singletons. Specimen: naive CD4+ T cells from blood. The receptors derive from a woman under 30 in good health.

This clone was counted between two and nine times. The chain couples TRBV5-1 to TRBJ2-7, with a possible D match to TRBD1 (5 bases). Germline V gene data show CDR1 as SGHRS and CDR2 as YFSETQ. V was pared by 4 bases and J by 4 bases, with 18 bases between. This CDR3 contains 15 residues. The CDR3 DNA reads TGCGCCAGCAGCCTAAACATCGGTGGGGCTTACGAGCAGTACTTC. Protein sequence: CASSLNIGGAYEQYF.

This clone was observed a handful of times. The chain is built from TRBV28 and TRBJ2-1; 12 nucleotides agree with TRBD2. CDR1 and CDR2 (germline): MDHEN, SYDVKM. The V gene end was trimmed by 7 bases and the J gene end by 3 bases; junction bases not matched to a gene: 7. The CDR3 length is 16 residues. CDR3 coding DNA: TGTGCCAGCAAAGGGAGGACTAGCGGGAACTACAATGAGCAGTTCTTC. This codes for CASKGRTSGNYNEQFF.

The V and J genes are TRBV2 and TRBJ2-2, with D perhaps given as TRBD1 or TRBD2 (5 bases each). The length of the CDR3 is 14 residues. Looked up from germline, CDR1 is SNHLY and CDR2 is FYNNEI. The V and J ends lost 6 bases and 1 base respectively, with 9 bases between them. DNA of the CDR3: TGTGCCAGCAGACCGGGACGGAACACCGGGGAGCTGTTTTTT. Amino acid sequence: CASRPGRNTGELFF.

This clone was found a few times. This chain joins TRBV5-5 and TRBJ2-3; no firm D call. CDR3 length equals 12 residues. The V gene's germline CDR1 is SGHKS and CDR2 YYEKEE (reference sequence). Trimming shortened V by 5 bases and J by 7 bases, and 11 bases separated the two germline ends. As DNA, the CDR3 is TGTGCCAGCAGTAATCTGGAGAATACGCAGTATTTT. Translation: CASSNLENTQYF.

The sample holds a few counts of this clone. Other DNA sequences in this specimen translate into the identical CDR3. The chain recombines TRBV18 with TRBJ2-7, with 9 positions matching TRBD1. The CDR3 totals 15 residues. Germline values: CDR1 KGHSH, CDR2 LQKENI. V was pared by 3 bases and J by 3 bases, with 6 bases of the junction left unmatched. The CDR3 DNA is TGTGCCAGCTCACCTCCGGGACAGGGTTACTACGAGCAGTACTTC. It yields the protein CASSPPGQGYYEQYF. The full variable domain, its missing parts supplied by reference TRBV18 and TRBJ2-7, is NAGVMQNPRHLVRRRGQEARLRCSPMKGHSHVYWYRQLPEEGLKFMVYLQKENIIDESGMPKERFSAEFPKEGPSILRIQQVVRGDSAAYFCASSPPGQGYYEQYFGPGTRLTVT.

This clone has a handful of counts. The CDR3 region has the DNA TGTGCCAGCAGCTTGTGGGCCGGATATTCACCCCTCCACTTT. It specifies CASSLWAGYSPLHF. V gene TRBV5-6 combines with J gene TRBJ1-6, with D uncertain. The CDR3 has 14 residues. V shed 1 base and J shed 8 bases, with 10 bases lying between them. CDR1 is SGHDT, CDR2 YYEEEE, per germline.

The chain recombines TRBV19 with TRBJ2-2; TRBD2 matches at 13 bases. The length of the CDR3 is 17 residues. CDR1 and CDR2 from the germline V gene are LNHDA and SQIVND (reference sequence). V was pared by 6 bases and J by 6 bases, with 10 bases of the junction left unmatched. CDR3 amino acids: CASRGLAGVGGAGELFF. Here the CDR3 DNA reads TGTGCCAGTAGAGGACTAGCGGGAGTAGGTGGTGCCGGGGAGCTGTTTTTT.

The V gene is TRBV5-4, the J gene TRBJ2-3, with 10 bases fitting TRBD2. The CDR3 extends over 14 amino acids. Germline V gene lookup returns CDR1 SGHNT and CDR2 YYREEE (reference sequence). V was clipped by 3 bases and J by 3 bases; unmatched bases: 1. The CDR3: CASSWGLATDTQYF. CDR3 in DNA: TGTGCCAGCAGCTGGGGACTAGCGACAGATACGCAGTATTTT.

The chain has TRBV4-2 and TRBJ1-5, with 7 bases fitting TRBD1. This CDR3 is built from 17 residues. Germline CDR1 and CDR2: LGHNA and YNFKEQ. V dropped 0 bases and J dropped 1; count of bases not matched to a gene: 6. The CDR3 DNA is TGTGCCAGCAGCCAAGATCGACAGGGTAGGAGCAATCAGCCCCAGCATTTT. Amino acid sequence: CASSQDRQGRSNQPQHF.

V and J are TRBV5-4 and TRBJ2-1; D possibly corresponds to TRBD2 (6 bases). The V gene's germline CDR1 is SGHNT and CDR2 YYREEE (reference sequence). The CDR3 loop spans 17 amino acids. Trimming removed 4 bases at V and 2 bases at J, with 19 bases between. The CDR3 region is CASSPGGAGPTYNEQFF. DNA of the CDR3: TGTGCCAGCAGCCCGGGCGGGGCGGGGCCCACCTACAATGAGCAGTTCTTC. Full variable domain (rest looked up from reference TRBV5-4 and TRBJ2-1): ETGVTQSPTHLIKTRGQQVTLRCSSQSGHNTVSWYQQALGQGPQFIFQYYREEENGRGNFPPRFSGLQFPNYSSELNVNALELDDSALYLCASSPGGAGPTYNEQFFGPGTRLTVL.

This clone was counted between two and nine times. The chain combines TRBV9 with TRBJ1-3; possible D gene TRBD1, 6 bases. The CDR3 sequence is 15 residues long. Germline assignment: CDR1 SGDLS and CDR2 YYNGEE. V gave up 3 bases and J gave up 1 base, with 11 bases separating them. The CDR3 region is CASSAGQLSGNTIYF. The CDR3, as DNA: TGTGCCAGCAGCGCCGGACAGCTATCTGGAAACACCATATATTTT.

The chain has TRBV12-2 and TRBJ2-7; the D call TRBD2 from the table was never checked on the DNA. TRBV12-2 is termed a pseudogene. The CDR3 runs 18 residues. CDR3 residues: CASRLENGLREVDYEQYF. CDR3 DNA: TGTGCAAGTCGCTTAGAAAATGGCTTACGGGAGGTCGACTACGAGCAGTACTTC.

The CDR3 nucleotides are TGTGCCAGCAGCTTCGACAGGACCTACGAGCAGTACTTC. This sequence encodes CASSFDRTYEQYF. This chain joins TRBV5-4 and TRBJ2-7; tentative D call: TRBD1 (6 bases). The V end lost 2 bases, the J end lost 2 bases, and 8 bases lay between the germline ends. Germline V gene lookup returns CDR1 SGHNT and CDR2 YYREEE (reference sequence). This CDR3 comprises 13 residues.

The rearrangement joins TRBV27 to TRBJ2-7; no definite D call. The CDR3 contains 14 residues. CDR1 and CDR2 from the germline V gene are MNHEY and SMNVEV (reference sequence). Trimming removed 3 bases from V and 0 bases from J, with 9 bases in between. CDR3 loop: CASSFQDRSYEQYF. The CDR3 DNA follows: TGTGCCAGCAGTTTCCAGGACCGCTCCTACGAGCAGTACTTC.

The sample holds a few counts of this clone. The gene calls are TRBV20-1 and TRBJ2-7; 7 nucleotides match TRBD1. CDR1 is DFQATT and CDR2 is SNEGSKA in the germline V gene (reference sequence). There are 11 residues in the CDR3. V shed 2 bases and J 9 bases; nucleotides not matched to a gene: 4. The DNA for the CDR3 is TGCAGTGCTAGACGGCCAGGGGGGCAGTACTTC. Protein sequence: CSARRPGGQYF.

The chain links TRBV28 to TRBJ2-5; the D is unclear. The CDR3 contains 14 residues. Germline V gene lookup returns CDR1 MDHEN and CDR2 SYDVKM. V lost 5 bases to trimming and J lost 4 bases, with 14 bases between them. The CDR3 reads CASSTSWTRETQYF. The CDR3 DNA reads as TGTGCCAGCAGTACGTCCTGGACCAGAGAGACCCAGTACTTC.